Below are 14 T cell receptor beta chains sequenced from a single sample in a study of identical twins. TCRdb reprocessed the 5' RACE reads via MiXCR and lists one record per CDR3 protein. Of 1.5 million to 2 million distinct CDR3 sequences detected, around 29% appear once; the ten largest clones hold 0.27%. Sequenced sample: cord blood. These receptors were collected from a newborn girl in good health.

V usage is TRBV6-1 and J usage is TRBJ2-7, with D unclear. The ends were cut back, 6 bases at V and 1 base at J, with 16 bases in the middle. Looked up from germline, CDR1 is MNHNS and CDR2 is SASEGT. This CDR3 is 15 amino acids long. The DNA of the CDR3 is TGTGCCAGCAGGATTGGTTTCGGCCTATCCTACGAGCAGTACTTC. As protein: CASRIGFGLSYEQYF.

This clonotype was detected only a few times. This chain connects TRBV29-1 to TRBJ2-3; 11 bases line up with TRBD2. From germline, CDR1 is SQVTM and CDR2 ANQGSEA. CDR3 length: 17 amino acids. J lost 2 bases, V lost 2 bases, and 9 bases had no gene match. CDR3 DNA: TGCAGCGTTGAAAGGCTAGCGGGAGGAAAGGTCACAGATACGCAGTATTTT. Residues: CSVERLAGGKVTDTQYF.

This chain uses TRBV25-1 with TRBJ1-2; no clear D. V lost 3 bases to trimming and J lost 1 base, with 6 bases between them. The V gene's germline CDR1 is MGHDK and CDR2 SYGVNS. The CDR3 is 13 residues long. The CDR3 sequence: CASSENVNYGYTF. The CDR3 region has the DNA TGTGCCAGCAGTGAGAACGTTAACTATGGCTACACCTTC.

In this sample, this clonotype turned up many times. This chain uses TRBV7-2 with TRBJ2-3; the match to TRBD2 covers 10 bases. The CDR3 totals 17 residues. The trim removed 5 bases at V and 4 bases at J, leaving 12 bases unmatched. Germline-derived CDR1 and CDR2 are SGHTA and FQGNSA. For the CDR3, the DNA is TGTGCCAGCAGCCTGGGACTAGCGATAAGGGTTTCAGATACGCAGTATTTT. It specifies CASSLGLAIRVSDTQYF.

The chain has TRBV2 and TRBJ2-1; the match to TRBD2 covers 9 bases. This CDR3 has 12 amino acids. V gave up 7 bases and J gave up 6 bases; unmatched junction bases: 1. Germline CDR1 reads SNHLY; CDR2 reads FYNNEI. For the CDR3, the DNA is TGTGCCAGCATGCGGGAGGGCAATGAGCAGTTCTTC. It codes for CASMREGNEQFF.

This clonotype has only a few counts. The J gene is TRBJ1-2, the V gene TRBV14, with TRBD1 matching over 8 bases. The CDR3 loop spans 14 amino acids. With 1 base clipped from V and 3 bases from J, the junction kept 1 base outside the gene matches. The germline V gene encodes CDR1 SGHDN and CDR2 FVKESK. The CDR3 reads CASSQAGGYYGYTF. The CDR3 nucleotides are TGTGCCAGCAGCCAAGCAGGGGGCTACTATGGCTACACCTTC.

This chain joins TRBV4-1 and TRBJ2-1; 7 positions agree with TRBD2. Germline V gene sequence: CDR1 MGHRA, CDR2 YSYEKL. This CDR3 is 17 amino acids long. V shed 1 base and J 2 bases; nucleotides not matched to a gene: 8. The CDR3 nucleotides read TGCGCCAGCAGCCAAGGGCCAAAGGGAGGGACCTACAATGAGCAGTTCTTC. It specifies CASSQGPKGGTYNEQFF.

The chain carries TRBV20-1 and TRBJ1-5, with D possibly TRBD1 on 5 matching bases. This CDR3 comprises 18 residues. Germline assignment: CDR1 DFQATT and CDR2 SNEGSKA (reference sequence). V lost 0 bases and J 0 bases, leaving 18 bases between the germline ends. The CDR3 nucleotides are TGCAGTGCTAGAGATAAGGCCCGCGCGGACATTAGCAATCAGCCCCAGCATTTT. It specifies CSARDKARADISNQPQHF.

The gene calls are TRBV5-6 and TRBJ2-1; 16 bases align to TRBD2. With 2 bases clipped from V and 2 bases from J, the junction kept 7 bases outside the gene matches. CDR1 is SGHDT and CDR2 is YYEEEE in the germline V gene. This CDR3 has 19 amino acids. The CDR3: CASSLVGGLAGGPYNEQFF. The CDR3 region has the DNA TGTGCCAGCAGCTTAGTTGGGGGACTAGCGGGGGGGCCCTACAATGAGCAGTTCTTC.

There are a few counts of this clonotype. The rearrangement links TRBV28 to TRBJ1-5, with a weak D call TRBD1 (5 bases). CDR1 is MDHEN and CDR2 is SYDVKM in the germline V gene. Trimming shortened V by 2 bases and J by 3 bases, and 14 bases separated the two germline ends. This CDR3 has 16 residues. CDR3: CASSLMGRGVNQPQHF. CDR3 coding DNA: TGTGCCAGCAGTTTAATGGGGCGGGGGGTCAATCAGCCCCAGCATTTT.

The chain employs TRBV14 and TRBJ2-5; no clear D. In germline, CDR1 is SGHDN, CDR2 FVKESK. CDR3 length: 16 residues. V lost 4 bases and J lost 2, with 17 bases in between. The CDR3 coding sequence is TGTGCCAGCAGCCCACACCACGGCAGCGTTCAAGAGACCCAGTACTTC. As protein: CASSPHHGSVQETQYF.

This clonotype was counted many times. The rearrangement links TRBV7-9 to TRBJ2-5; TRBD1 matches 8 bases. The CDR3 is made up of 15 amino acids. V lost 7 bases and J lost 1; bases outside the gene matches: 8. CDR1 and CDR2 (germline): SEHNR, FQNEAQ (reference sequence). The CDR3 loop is CASTIDRGFQETQYF. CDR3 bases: TGTGCCAGCACAATCGACAGGGGTTTCCAAGAGACCCAGTACTTC.

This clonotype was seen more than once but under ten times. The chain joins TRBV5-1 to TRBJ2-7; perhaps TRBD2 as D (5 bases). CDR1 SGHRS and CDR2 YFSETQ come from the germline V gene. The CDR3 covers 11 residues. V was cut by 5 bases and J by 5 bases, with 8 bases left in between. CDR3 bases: TGCGCCAGCAGAGCGGCCCACGAGCAGTACTTC. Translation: CASRAAHEQYF.

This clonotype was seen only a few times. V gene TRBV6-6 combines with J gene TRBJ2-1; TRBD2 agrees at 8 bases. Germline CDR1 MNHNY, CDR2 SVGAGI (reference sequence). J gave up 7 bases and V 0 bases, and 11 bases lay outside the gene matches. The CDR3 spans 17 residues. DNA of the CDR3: TGTGCCAGCAGTTACTCGAGAAGTTACGGGGGGGGTAATGAGCAGTTCTTC. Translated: CASSYSRSYGGGNEQFF.